This paragraph reports one T cell receptor beta chain. This specimen belongs to a study of blood T cell repertoires in COVID-19. Study-wide context: COVID-19 samples, acute and convalescent, were from the United States, Italy and Spain. T cells, B-cell-depleted T cells, or PBMCs supplied cDNA or gDNA.

In the source study's methods: From reference gene primer amplification, estimates of nucleated cell counts were derived. Profiled with immunoSEQ multiplex PCR; TCRdb holds only in-frame clones, not every one. V and J calls and clone size come straight from that table; D and trimming were deduced from the DNA. This table holds 160,000 or so clones, more than 90% found once. CDR1 ENHRY and CDR2 SYGVKD come from the germline V gene. V lost 0 bases, J lost 0 bases, and 12 bases lay in between. The CDR3 spans 17 residues. The chain carries TRBV10-3 and TRBJ1-5, with D perhaps TRBD1 (5 bases). Material for sequencing was peripheral blood. The sequence derives from a man in his 60s with active or convalescent COVID-19. Here the CDR3 DNA reads TGTGCCATCAGTGAGTCTGGGGGGATCTATAGCAATCAGCCCCAGCATTTT. Its translation is CAISESGGIYSNQPQHF.